The source of this T cell receptor (beta chain) is a study of pediatric ulcerative colitis. The study, taken as a whole, reports: Blood-rectal clonal overlap within each person was significantly higher in ulcerative colitis patients than controls. Two patients' blood samples yielded substantially fewer templates.

The ends lost 3 bases at V and 1 base at J; junction bases unmatched: 0. Germline loops: CDR1 SGHRS, CDR2 YFSETQ. The CDR3 runs 16 residues. For this clone: Its target is unknown.

Repertoires were generated with immunoSEQ multiplex PCR, while TCRdb's copy carries only in-frame clones and drops some. The sample contains under 70,000 clones, over 80% of which appear only once. Controls had colonoscopy for suspected IBD, with normal endoscopy and no IBD the following year. This TCR was recovered from a boy under 18 who was a control in a study of pediatric ulcerative colitis. The chain recombines TRBV5-1 with TRBJ2-2; 13 bases map to TRBD2. Sequencing used blood. The DNA for the CDR3 is TGCGCCAGCAGCTGGACTAGCGGGGGGAACACCGGGGAGCTGTTTTTT. Encoded protein: CASSWTSGGNTGELFF.